The 20 T cell receptor beta chains in this list originate from one sample, sequenced in a study of T cell responses to AZD1222 COVID-19 vaccine. Profiled with immunoSEQ multiplex PCR; TCRdb holds only in-frame clones, not every one. The profile shows about 130,000 clones, roughly 92% of them singletons. Sequencing was performed on peripheral blood, taken 28 days after the second AZD1222 dose. These receptors originate from an adult who received the AZD1222 COVID-19 vaccine.

This chain links TRBV10-3 with TRBJ2-1; 10 bases line up with TRBD1. Germline V gene data show CDR1 as ENHRY and CDR2 as SYGVKD. The ends lost 3 bases at V and 9 bases at J; junction bases unmatched: 8. There are 15 residues in the CDR3. CDR3: CAISDADRGQVEQFF. The CDR3 bases are TGTGCCATCAGTGATGCCGACAGGGGGCAGGTTGAGCAGTTCTTC.

The rearrangement uses TRBV18 and TRBJ1-2; possible D gene TRBD1, 5 bases. Germline V lookup: CDR1 KGHSH, CDR2 LQKENI. Trimming removed 2 bases at V and 2 bases at J, with 9 bases between. The CDR3 length is 14 residues. CDR3 sequence (DNA): TGTGCCAGCTCACCATTAGACAGCAACTATGGCTACACCTTC. It translates to CASSPLDSNYGYTF. The whole variable domain, filled in from reference TRBV18 and TRBJ1-2, reads NAGVMQNPRHLVRRRGQEARLRCSPMKGHSHVYWYRQLPEEGLKFMVYLQKENIIDESGMPKERFSAEFPKEGPSILRIQQVVRGDSAAYFCASSPLDSNYGYTFGSGTRLTVV.

The V gene is TRBV3-1 (or the pseudogene TRBV3-2), the J gene TRBJ1-2; D uncertain. The CDR3 runs 14 residues. Trimming cost V 4 bases and J 4 bases, with 13 bases left between them. Germline assignment: CDR1 LGHDT and CDR2 YNNKEL (reference sequence). As DNA, the CDR3 is TGTGCCAGCAGCCCCAACGTAGGGAGCTATGGCTACACCTTC. Translation: CASSPNVGSYGYTF.

The rearrangement uses TRBV29-1 and TRBJ2-7, with TRBD1 as a possible D gene (6 bases). The CDR3 length is 15 residues. V was pared by 1 base and J by 6 bases, with 19 bases between. Germline CDR1 SQVTM, CDR2 ANQGSEA. The CDR3 region is CSVEVEGVQASEQYF. CDR3 sequence (DNA): TGCAGCGTTGAAGTTGAGGGGGTCCAAGCAAGCGAGCAGTACTTC.

V gene TRBV6-5 combines with J gene TRBJ1-2; D perhaps matches TRBD1 (5 bases). V was pared by 0 bases and J by 8 bases, with 10 bases between. The CDR3 sequence is 13 residues long. Germline V gene data show CDR1 as MNHEY and CDR2 as SVGAGI. The DNA for the CDR3 is TGTGCCAGCAGTTACTCGAGCAGGGACGGCTACACCTTC. Translation gives CASSYSSRDGYTF.

This chain joins TRBV19 and TRBJ1-2; maybe TRBD1 (6 bases). The V and J ends lost 3 bases and 5 bases respectively, with 16 bases between them. Per the germline V gene, CDR1 is LNHDA and CDR2 is SQIVND (reference sequence). The CDR3 totals 15 residues. The CDR3 is CASSMGAGDVYGYTF. In nucleotides, the CDR3 is TGTGCCAGTAGTATGGGGGCAGGGGACGTGTATGGCTACACCTTC.

The J gene is TRBJ1-1, the V gene TRBV29-1, with D hard to call. Trimming took 4 bases from V and 7 from J, leaving 10 bases between them. Looked up from germline, CDR1 is SQVTM and CDR2 is ANQGSEA. The CDR3 contains 11 residues. CDR3 region: CSVGQRNEAFF. The CDR3 DNA is TGCAGCGTTGGGCAGAGGAATGAAGCTTTCTTT. Full variable domain (outside the CDR3, taken from reference TRBV29-1 and TRBJ1-1): SAVISQKPSRDICQRGTSLTIQCQVDSQVTMMFWYRQQPGQSLTLIATANQGSEATYESGFVIDKFPISRPNLTFSTLTVSNMSPEDSSIYLCSVGQRNEAFFGQGTRLTVV.

The J gene is TRBJ1-1, the V gene TRBV3-1 (or the pseudogene TRBV3-2); 7 nucleotides agree with TRBD1. Per the germline V gene, CDR1 is LGHDT and CDR2 is YNNKEL (reference sequence). The length of the CDR3 is 13 residues. The V and J ends lost 5 bases and 7 bases, in that order; junction bases with no gene match: 7. CDR3 in DNA: TGTGCCAGCAGCTCGACAGGGTCGCTTGAAGCTTTCTTT. Its protein product is CASSSTGSLEAFF.

V gene TRBV9 combines with J gene TRBJ2-5, with 10 bases lining up with TRBD2. With V trimmed by 0 bases and J by 4 bases, 9 bases remained unmatched. This CDR3 has 17 residues. Germline CDR1 is SGDLS and CDR2 is YYNGEE. The CDR3, as DNA: TGTGCCAGCAGCGTAGGGGCTAGCGGGAGCAGCGGAGAGACCCAGTACTTC. Protein product: CASSVGASGSSGETQYF.

This chain joins TRBV2 and TRBJ2-7; 9 bases are shared with TRBD1. Germline V CDR1 and CDR2: SNHLY, FYNNEI. Germline trimming cut 4 bases from V and 6 bases from J; bases unmatched to any gene: 7. This CDR3 spans 14 amino acids. DNA for the CDR3: TGTGCCAGCAGTGCCACCGGGACAGGGACCGAGCAGTACTTC. Its translation is CASSATGTGTEQYF.

This clone was found once. CDR3 nucleotide sequence: TGTGCCAGCAGCAAAGTATCAGGGACCGGGGAGCTGTTTTTT. Translating it yields CASSKVSGTGELFF. The gene calls are TRBV21-1 and TRBJ2-2; the table's D call, TRBD1, has no DNA check behind it. TRBV21-1 counts as a pseudogene. CDR3 length: 14 residues.

This clone occurred once. The chain carries TRBV24-1 and TRBJ1-4; no reliable D call. Germline CDR1 KGHDR, CDR2 SFDVKD. Trimming took 4 bases from V and 0 from J, leaving 17 bases between them. The CDR3 covers 18 residues. CDR3 DNA sequence: TGTGCCACCAGTGAACCCAAGAGGGCCTTTGCAACTAATGAAAAACTGTTTTTT. Translation: CATSEPKRAFATNEKLFF.

Here the CDR3 DNA reads TGTGCCTGGAGTGTAACAGGTGGGGGGTATCAGCCCCAGCATTTT. Translating gives CAWSVTGGGYQPQHF. The chain is built from TRBV30 and TRBJ1-5; the D gene is possibly TRBD1 (5 bases). There are 15 residues in the CDR3. V lost 0 bases and J 5 bases, leaving 14 bases between the germline ends. In germline, CDR1 is GTSNPN, CDR2 SVGIG (reference sequence).

This rearrangement joins TRBV4-2 to TRBJ1-6; maybe TRBD1 (6 bases). Trimming shortened V by 1 base and J by 7 bases, and 17 bases separated the two germline ends. The CDR3 sequence is 17 residues long. Germline V lookup: CDR1 LGHNA, CDR2 YNFKEQ. For the CDR3, the DNA is TGTGCCAGCAGCCAAGTCTCGACAGGAGCCGACAATTCACCCCTCCACTTT. As protein: CASSQVSTGADNSPLHF.

CDR3 in DNA: TGTGCCAGCCAGGGGTGGGGGGACGGTAACTCCTACGAGCAGTACTTC. Residues: CASQGWGDGNSYEQYF. The chain has TRBV6-6 and TRBJ2-7; the D gene could be TRBD1 or TRBD2 (6 bases each). This CDR3 is 16 amino acids long. Trimming stripped 8 bases from V and 0 bases from J, with 20 bases between. Germline CDR1 is MNHNY and CDR2 is SVGAGI (reference sequence).

This sequence joins TRBV5-6 and TRBJ1-2; TRBD1 agrees at 10 bases. Germline V gene lookup returns CDR1 SGHDT and CDR2 YYEEEE. The ends lost 6 bases at V and 1 base at J; junction bases unmatched: 6. The CDR3 contains 15 residues. The CDR3 loop is CASTGTGVFNYGYTF. In DNA form, the CDR3 reads TGTGCCAGCACCGGGACAGGGGTTTTTAACTATGGCTACACCTTC.

This clone has only one observation. The chain recombines TRBV5-4 with TRBJ2-1; TRBD2 matches at 7 bases. Germline V gives CDR1 SGHNT, CDR2 YYREEE (reference sequence). Trimming removed 5 bases from V and 7 bases from J; junction bases left unmatched: 6. CDR3 length: 13 residues. The CDR3 nucleotides are TGTGCCAGCAGTAACGGAGCGGGAAATGAGCAGTTCTTC. As protein: CASSNGAGNEQFF.

The chain joins TRBV11-3 to TRBJ2-1; 11 positions agree with TRBD2. CDR3 length equals 15 residues. Germline V gene sequence: CDR1 SGHNT, CDR2 YENEEA. The J segment lost 5 bases and the V segment lost 2 bases, leaving 2 bases of the junction unmatched. Written as DNA, the CDR3 is TGTGCCAGCAGCTTAAGACTAGCGGGGAACAATGAGCAGTTCTTC. This translates into CASSLRLAGNNEQFF. The full variable domain, rest sourced from reference TRBV11-3 and TRBJ2-1, is EAGVVQSPRYKIIEKKQPVAFWCNPISGHNTLYWYLQNLGQGPELLIRYENEEAVDDSQLPKDRFSAERLKGVDSTLKIQPAELGDSAVYLCASSLRLAGNNEQFFGPGTRLTVL.

This CDR3 is CASSLGGGSQETQYF. The CDR3 coding sequence is TGTGCCAGCAGCCTTGGGGGAGGGTCCCAAGAGACCCAGTACTTC. The rearrangement joins TRBV7-2 to TRBJ2-5, with TRBD2 matching over 7 bases. The CDR3 spans 15 residues. The germline V gene encodes CDR1 SGHTA and CDR2 FQGNSA. V trimming: 5 bases; J trimming: 1 base; junction bases outside the gene matches: 7.

This chain joins TRBV21-1 and TRBJ2-3; TRBD2, the table's D call, lacks a check against the DNA. TRBV21-1 is given as a pseudogene. The CDR3 extends over 13 amino acids. CDR3 loop: CASSPNGTDTQYF. CDR3 nucleotide sequence: TGTGCCAGCAGCCCAAACGGGACAGATACGCAGTATTTT.